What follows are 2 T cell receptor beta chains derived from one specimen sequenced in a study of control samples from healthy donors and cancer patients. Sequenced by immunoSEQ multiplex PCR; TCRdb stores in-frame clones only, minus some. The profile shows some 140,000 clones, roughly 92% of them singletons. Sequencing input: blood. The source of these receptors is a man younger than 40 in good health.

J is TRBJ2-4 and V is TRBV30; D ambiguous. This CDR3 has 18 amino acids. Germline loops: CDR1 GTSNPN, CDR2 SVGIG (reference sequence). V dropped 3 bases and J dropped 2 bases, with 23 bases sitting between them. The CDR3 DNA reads TGTGCCTGGAGCCCACGCAAGGCCCCGGGCCCCTCCAAAAACATTCAGTACTTC. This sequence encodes CAWSPRKAPGPSKNIQYF.

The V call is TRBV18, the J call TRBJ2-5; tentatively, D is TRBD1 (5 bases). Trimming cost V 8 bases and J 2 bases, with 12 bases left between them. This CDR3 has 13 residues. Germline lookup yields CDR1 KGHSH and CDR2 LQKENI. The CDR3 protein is CASQQVFQETQYF. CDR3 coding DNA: TGTGCCAGCCAACAGGTATTTCAAGAGACCCAGTACTTC.